The TCR beta chain described here comes from a study of breast tumors, draining lymph nodes, adjacent tissues (dated by TCRdb to the mid-2010s). In the study overall: TCR beta repertoires were compared across tumor, adjacent nontumor tissue and axillary lymph nodes obtained from breast cancer patients. The study was designed to assess the relationships and possible T-cell exchange between tumor, surrounding tissue and draining lymph node repertoires in human breast cancer.

Inclusive of the bounding cysteine and phenylalanine, the CDR3 is 15 residues long. The sequence is cut down to CDR3 DNA, 45 bases in frame from base 1. Via the germline V gene, CDR1 is ENHRY and CDR2 SYGVKD. At the junction V is shortened by 10 bases and J by 6 bases, with 23 bases in between. Of note for this clonotype: It lacks a known antigen. No base quality information exists; no much larger clone differs at one position.

Summary of the overall study and its limitations: The similarity between tumor and nontumor tissue repertoires was significantly greater in luminal-like breast cancer than in basal-like breast cancer. T-cell repertoire diversity in tumors was found to be lower than in lymph nodes but higher than in nontumor tissue, and preferential V and J gene usage was observed. The data were considered consistent with the idea that most tumor T cells come from the lymph node and then expand in tumor tissue. The study presented the conclusion that tumor T cells originate in lymph nodes as consistent with a hypothesis, not as something directly demonstrated.

The instrument was an Illumina HiSeq 2000. TCR beta chain libraries were generated through multiplex PCR amplification. The amplified TCR beta chain products were analyzed by high-throughput sequencing. TCRdb cleaned the public reads at Q25 with fastp, built clones with MiXCR and kept in-frame beta chains. Each CDR3 protein appears once, grouped with its most common genes and DNA. The sample table contains over 150,000 distinct CDR3 sequences; only one count was recorded for about 33% of them. The ten largest clonotypes hold approximately 4.3% of the sample. The axillary draining lymph nodes of breast cancer patients were the source of the lymph node samples.

The V gene is TRBV10-3 and the J gene is TRBJ2-3, with TRBD1 perhaps the D gene, on 6 matching bases. Sequenced: axillary lymph node tissue. This sequence was found in a female donor with breast cancer. Some clones in this sample may be carry-over from other donors' samples. The CDR3 has the sequence CARTRDRRRTDTQYF. Here is the DNA: TGTGCCAGGACCCGTGACAGGCGTCGGACGGATACGCAGTATTTT.